This T cell receptor (beta chain) appears in the sequencing data of a study of cytomegalovirus exposure and HLA in healthy donors. J was trimmed by 6 bases and V by 4 bases; bases with no gene match: 3. CDR1 is SGHDT, CDR2 YYEEEE, per germline. CDR3 length: 14 residues. PCR involved 60 Vbeta and 13 Jbeta primers. The data were produced by immunoSEQ multiplex PCR, yet TCRdb's version contains in-frame clones alone and is incomplete. The top ten clones hold roughly an eighth of a sample with fewer than 200,000 clones, about four fifths of them seen once. This clone was picked up a small number of times. Its antigen is still unknown. Study-wide results and limits: Most TCR sequences showed up rarely, but some public TCRs showed up in many donors.

The sample was PBMCs. The TCR comes from a woman aged 25-40 years in good health and CMV-seropositive. The rearrangement uses TRBV5-6 and TRBJ2-7, with 14 bases lining up with TRBD2. The CDR3 is CASSVGLAGAEQYF. The CDR3 DNA reads TGTGCCAGCAGCGTGGGACTAGCGGGAGCCGAGCAGTACTTC. The full variable domain, completed using reference TRBV5-6 and TRBJ2-7, is DAGVTQSPTHLIKTRGQQVTLRCSPKSGHDTVSWYQQALGQGPQFIFQYYEEEERQRGNFPDRFSGHQFPNYSSELNVNALLLGDSALYLCASSVGLAGAEQYFGPGTRLTVT.